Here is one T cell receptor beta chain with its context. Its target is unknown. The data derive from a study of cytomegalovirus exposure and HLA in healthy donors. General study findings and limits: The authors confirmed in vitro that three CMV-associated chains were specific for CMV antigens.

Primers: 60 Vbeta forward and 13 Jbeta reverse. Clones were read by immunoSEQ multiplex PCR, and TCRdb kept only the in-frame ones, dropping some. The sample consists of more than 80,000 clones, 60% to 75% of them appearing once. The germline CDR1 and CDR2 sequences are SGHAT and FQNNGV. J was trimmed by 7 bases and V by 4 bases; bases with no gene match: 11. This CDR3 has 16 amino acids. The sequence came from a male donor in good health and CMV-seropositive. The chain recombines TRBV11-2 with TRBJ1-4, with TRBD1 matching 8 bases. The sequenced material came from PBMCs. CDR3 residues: CASSSALDREVEKLFF. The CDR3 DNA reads TGTGCCAGCAGCTCCGCGTTGGACAGGGAGGTTGAAAAACTGTTTTTT. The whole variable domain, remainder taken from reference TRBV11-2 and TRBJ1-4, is EAGVAQSPRYKIIEKRQSVAFWCNPISGHATLYWYQQILGQGPKLLIQFQNNGVVDDSQLPKDRFSAERLKGVDSTLKIQPAKLEDSAVYLCASSSALDREVEKLFFGSGTQLSVL.